Below, 5 T cell receptor beta chains from the same sample are listed, as sequenced in a study of T cell repertoires in cytomegalovirus infection (dated by TCRdb to between 2017 and 2020). Sequencing took place on an Illumina HiSeq 1500. The raw public data were reprocessed by TCRdb itself: fastp quality trimming at Q25, MiXCR clonotype calling, in-frame beta chains only. When rows share a CDR3 protein, they turn into one entry using the most common DNA and genes. A total of fewer than 700,000 distinct CDR3 sequences appear in this sample, 24% of them only once. Together, the top ten hold 6.5% to 10% of the sample. The specimen was CD8+ T cells from PBMCs. The receptors stem from a human donor in good health (CMV status not recorded). Some clones in this sample may be carry-over from other donors' samples.

This clonotype has a handful of counts. J is TRBJ2-7 and V is TRBV28; TRBD1 matches 8 bases. After removal of 2 bases from V and 2 bases from J, the junction contained 5 bases not matched to a gene. Germline CDR1 reads MDHEN; CDR2 reads SYDVKM. This CDR3 region has 15 residues. The CDR3 DNA sequence: TGTGCCAGCAGTTTAAGGCAGGGGGCCACCTACGAGCAGTACGTC. This gives the protein CASSLRQGATYEQYV.

The chain joins TRBV5-6 to TRBJ2-1, with D uncertain. CDR3 size: 15 residues. V lost 2 bases to trimming and J lost 0 bases, with 9 bases between them. CDR1 is SGHDT and CDR2 is YYEEEE in the germline V gene. The CDR3 region is CASSFKPSSYNEQFF. In DNA form, the CDR3 reads TGTGCCAGCAGCTTCAAGCCTAGCTCCTACAATGAGCAGTTCTTC.

This clonotype was picked up many times. The chain couples TRBV12-3 or TRBV12-4 to TRBJ1-2, with D possibly being TRBD1 (5 bases). This CDR3 is 15 amino acids long. The V and J ends lost 5 bases and 5 bases respectively, with 18 bases between them. CDR3 residues: CASSPGHPGVYGYTF. CDR3 nucleotides: TGTGCCAGCAGTCCCGGACATCCCGGGGTTTATGGCTACACCTTC.

This clonotype was observed once. This chain connects TRBV20-1 to TRBJ1-2; no reliable D call. The CDR3 is 13 amino acids. The V gene's germline CDR1 is DFQATT and CDR2 SNEGSKA (reference sequence). The germline V and J ends were trimmed by 5 bases and 3 bases, with 13 bases remaining between them. CDR3 protein: CSAEADNHYGYTF. DNA of the CDR3: TGCAGTGCTGAAGCCGACAATCACTATGGCTACACCTTC.

Remarks on this clonotype: A clone one base away is much larger, so this may be a read error. V is TRBV7-2 and J is TRBJ2-1, with 7 bases identical to TRBD2. Germline V gene data show CDR1 as SGHTA and CDR2 as FQGNSA. This CDR3 has 14 residues. In nucleotides, the CDR3 is TGTGCCAGCACCCCTACCCTACAGCGGGATGAGCAGCTCTTC. Residues: CASTPTLQRDEQLF. Using reference TRBV7-2 and TRBJ2-1 for the parts outside the CDR3, the full variable domain is GAGVSQSPSNKVTEKGKDVELRCDPISGHTALYWYRQSLGQGLEFLIYFQGNSAPDKSGLPSDRFSAERTGGSVSTLTIQRTQQEDSAVYLCASTPTLQRDEQLFGPGTRLTVL.